This is a list of T cell receptor beta chains from one sample in a study of shared clonotypes between healthy human individuals. The method was immunoSEQ multiplex PCR; TCRdb's version includes in-frame clones alone and lacks a portion of them. The sample contains 2 million to 3 million clones, around 90% of which appear only once. Sequencing was done on a sample of naive CD4+ T cells sorted from blood. The receptor set was obtained from a young man in good health. Each CDR3 is given with its conserved first and last residue. Fields, in order: J gene, clone size, CDR3 length, V gene, D gene, CDR3 DNA, CDR3 protein. D genes are given only for firm matches. Clone size, where shown, is once, few, many, or a class for clones that have expanded.

J gene: TRBJ2-2
clone size: .
CDR3 length: 16
V gene: TRBV11-2
D gene: TRBD1
CDR3 DNA: TGTGCCAGCAGCTGGCCGGGACAGGGGACCACCGGGGAGCTGTTTTTT
CDR3 protein: CASSWPGQGTTGELFF

J gene: TRBJ1-1
clone size: .
CDR3 length: 14
V gene: TRBV9
D gene: .
CDR3 DNA: TGTGCCAGCAGCGTAGCTGGGGAGTACACTGAAGCTTTCTTT
CDR3 protein: CASSVAGEYTEAFF

J gene: TRBJ2-4
clone size: .
CDR3 length: 16
V gene: TRBV5-1
D gene: TRBD1
CDR3 DNA: TGCGCCAGCGCTACAGGGGGCCAGATAGCCAAAAACATTCAGTACTTC
CDR3 protein: CASATGGQIAKNIQYF

J gene: TRBJ2-4
clone size: .
CDR3 length: 15
V gene: TRBV19
D gene: .
CDR3 DNA: TGTGCCGTTGGACCTGCGACCGAATTTGTCCCCCTATTGTACTTC
CDR3 protein: CAVGPATEFVPLLYF

J gene: TRBJ1-3
clone size: .
CDR3 length: 15
V gene: TRBV10-3
D gene: .
CDR3 DNA: TGTGCCATCAGCACGGACGCCTCCTCTGGAAACACCATATATTTT
CDR3 protein: CAISTDASSGNTIYF

J gene: TRBJ1-3
clone size: .
CDR3 length: 18
V gene: TRBV25-1
D gene: TRBD1
CDR3 DNA: TGTGCCAGCAGTGACCTGGGACAGGGAGCGATCTCTGGAAACACCATATATTTT
CDR3 protein: CASSDLGQGAISGNTIYF

J gene: TRBJ1-4
clone size: .
CDR3 length: 15
V gene: TRBV7-9
D gene: TRBD1
CDR3 DNA: TGTGCCAGCAGCTTAACGGGACAGCTTAATGAAAAACTGTTTTTT
CDR3 protein: CASSLTGQLNEKLFF

J gene: TRBJ2-7
clone size: .
CDR3 length: 15
V gene: TRBV6-5
D gene: TRBD1
CDR3 DNA: TGTGCCAGCAGAACCGGGACAGGCGGTAACTACGAGCAGTACTTC
CDR3 protein: CASRTGTGGNYEQYF

J gene: TRBJ1-2
clone size: .
CDR3 length: 18
V gene: TRBV18
D gene: .
CDR3 DNA: TGTGCCAGCTCGCCTTACCCTAACCCACAGGGTCCTAACTATGGCTACACCTTC
CDR3 protein: CASSPYPNPQGPNYGYTF

J gene: TRBJ1-1
clone size: .
CDR3 length: 16
V gene: TRBV4-1
D gene: .
CDR3 DNA: TGCGCCAGCAGCCAAGACCGAGTGTGGAACCACACTGAAGCTTTCTTT
CDR3 protein: CASSQDRVWNHTEAFF

J gene: TRBJ2-3
clone size: .
CDR3 length: 14
V gene: TRBV5-1
D gene: .
CDR3 DNA: TGCGCCAGCAGCTTGGCCAGTTCTGCAGATACGCAGTATTTT
CDR3 protein: CASSLASSADTQYF

J gene: TRBJ2-4
clone size: .
CDR3 length: 16
V gene: TRBV25-1
D gene: TRBD2
CDR3 DNA: TGTGCCAGCAGTCGGGGGGAGGGCCTGGGGAAAAACATTCAGTACTTC
CDR3 protein: CASSRGEGLGKNIQYF

J gene: TRBJ2-3
clone size: .
CDR3 length: 15
V gene: TRBV9
D gene: TRBD1
CDR3 DNA: TGTGCCAGCAGCTTTGGGACAGGGCGCACAGATACGCAGTATTTT
CDR3 protein: CASSFGTGRTDTQYF

J gene: TRBJ2-1
clone size: .
CDR3 length: 17
V gene: TRBV2
D gene: TRBD2
CDR3 DNA: TGTGCCAGTCGGACTAGCGGGGTTTTCTACTCCTACAATGAGCAGTTCTTC
CDR3 protein: CASRTSGVFYSYNEQFF

J gene: TRBJ2-1
clone size: .
CDR3 length: 15
V gene: TRBV6-5
D gene: TRBD1
CDR3 DNA: TGTGCCAGCAGGGCGGGGACAGGGGAGGGCTATGAGCAGTTCTTC
CDR3 protein: CASRAGTGEGYEQFF

J gene: TRBJ2-7
clone size: .
CDR3 length: 14
V gene: TRBV6-5
D gene: TRBD1
CDR3 DNA: TGTGCCAGCAGATTGACAGGGGGTCTTCACGAGCAGTACTTC
CDR3 protein: CASRLTGGLHEQYF

J gene: TRBJ2-2
clone size: .
CDR3 length: 15
V gene: TRBV19
D gene: TRBD1
CDR3 DNA: TGTGCCAGTAGGCGACAGGGATCGAAATCCGGGGAGCTGTTTTTT
CDR3 protein: CASRRQGSKSGELFF

J gene: TRBJ1-3
clone size: .
CDR3 length: 15
V gene: TRBV30
D gene: TRBD1
CDR3 DNA: TGTGCCTGGAGTGCTACAGGGGCCCGAGGAAACACCATATATTTT
CDR3 protein: CAWSATGARGNTIYF

J gene: TRBJ1-1
clone size: .
CDR3 length: 13
V gene: TRBV7-8
D gene: .
CDR3 DNA: TGTGCCAGCAGCTTCTCGACGAACACTGAAGCTTTCTTT
CDR3 protein: CASSFSTNTEAFF

J gene: TRBJ2-1
clone size: .
CDR3 length: 15
V gene: TRBV7-3
D gene: TRBD1
CDR3 DNA: TGTGCCAGCAGCTTTGACAGGGCCTCCTACAATGAGCAGTTCTTC
CDR3 protein: CASSFDRASYNEQFF

J gene: TRBJ2-3
clone size: .
CDR3 length: 14
V gene: TRBV12-5
D gene: TRBD2
CDR3 DNA: TGTGCTACCACTAGCGGGGGGGCCTATGATACGCAGTATTTT
CDR3 protein: CATTSGGAYDTQYF

J gene: TRBJ2-7
clone size: .
CDR3 length: 12
V gene: TRBV10-2
D gene: .
CDR3 DNA: TGCGCCAGCTGTGAGTACGGATACGAGCAGTACTTC
CDR3 protein: CASCEYGYEQYF

J gene: TRBJ2-3
clone size: once
CDR3 length: 14
V gene: TRBV4-1
D gene: .
CDR3 DNA: TGCGCCAGCAGCCAAGTAATCCCCACAGATACGCAGTATTTT
CDR3 protein: CASSQVIPTDTQYF

J gene: TRBJ1-5
clone size: .
CDR3 length: 14
V gene: TRBV19
D gene: .
CDR3 DNA: TGTGCCAGTAGTCTCCAGGGAAGTCCACAGCCCCAGCATTTT
CDR3 protein: CASSLQGSPQPQHF

J gene: TRBJ2-2
clone size: .
CDR3 length: 15
V gene: TRBV5-1
D gene: TRBD1
CDR3 DNA: TGCGCCAGCAGCTTGGGACAGGGTTTCACCGGGGAGCTGTTTTTT
CDR3 protein: CASSLGQGFTGELFF

J gene: TRBJ1-2
clone size: .
CDR3 length: 13
V gene: TRBV11-2
D gene: TRBD1
CDR3 DNA: TGTGCCAGCAGCGCCGGGACAGGCAGGGGCTACACCTTC
CDR3 protein: CASSAGTGRGYTF

J gene: TRBJ2-5
clone size: once
CDR3 length: 15
V gene: TRBV18
D gene: TRBD2
CDR3 DNA: TGTGCCAGCTCAACAGGGACTAGCGCCGGAGAGACCCAGTACTTC
CDR3 protein: CASSTGTSAGETQYF

J gene: TRBJ1-2
clone size: .
CDR3 length: 14
V gene: TRBV6-5
D gene: TRBD1
CDR3 DNA: TGTGCCAGCAGGGGGACAGGGACCAACTATGGCTACACCTTC
CDR3 protein: CASRGTGTNYGYTF